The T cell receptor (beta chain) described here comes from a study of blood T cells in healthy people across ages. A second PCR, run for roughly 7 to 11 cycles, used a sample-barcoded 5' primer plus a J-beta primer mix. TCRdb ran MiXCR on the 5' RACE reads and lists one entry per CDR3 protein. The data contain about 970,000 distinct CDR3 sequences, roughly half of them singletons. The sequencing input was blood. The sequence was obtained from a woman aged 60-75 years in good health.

This CDR3 is CSARDSNSYEQYF. For the CDR3, the DNA is TGCAGTGCTCGGGACAGTAACTCCTACGAGCAGTACTTC. This chain links TRBV20-1 with TRBJ2-7; 7 bases are a match to TRBD1. The length of the CDR3 is 13 residues. V lost 5 bases and J lost 0; bases outside the gene matches: 4. CDR1 is DFQATT, CDR2 SNEGSKA, per germline (reference sequence).